This T cell receptor beta chain was observed in a study of blood T cell repertoires in COVID-19. Study in general: Specimens from acute and convalescent COVID-19 originated in the United States, Italy and Spain. Nucleic acid was either cDNA or gDNA, and it came from T cells, B-cell-depleted T cells, or PBMCs.

This clone was recorded once. With V trimmed by 5 bases and J by 4 bases, 5 bases remained unmatched. The CDR3 is 13 residues long. Looked up from germline, CDR1 is SGHAT and CDR2 is FQDESV (reference sequence). The authors' processing: It was from reference gene primer amplification that nucleated cell counts were estimated. The data were produced by immunoSEQ multiplex PCR, yet TCRdb's version contains in-frame clones alone and is incomplete. That table gives V, J and clone size, and the DNA gave D and trimming. The repertoire consists of under 200,000 clones, with around nine tenths occurring once and the leading ten covering around 3.5%.

The sequence derives from a man between 65 and 80 years old with acute or convalescent COVID-19. Source material: peripheral blood. J is TRBJ2-7 and V is TRBV11-1, with 7 bases lining up with TRBD2. CDR3 protein: CASSERDGYEQYF. The CDR3 nucleotides are TGTGCCAGCAGCGAGCGGGACGGGTACGAGCAGTACTTC.